A selection of T cell receptor beta chains follows, all from one sample in a study of CD8 T cells in ankylosing spondylitis. TCRdb passed the 5' RACE reads through MiXCR, listing each CDR3 protein once. The sample lists 400,000 or so distinct CDR3 sequences; roughly 26% were seen once. The sequenced material came from blood, either unsorted or a sorted T cell fraction (not recorded which). The receptors come from a male donor with ankylosing spondylitis. Each CDR3 is given with its conserved first and last residue. Each record gives: D gene, V gene, clone size, J gene, CDR3 DNA, CDR3 protein. The D gene is left open where the match is weak. Expanded clones are given a class, and other clones once, few, many or no size at all.

-,TRBV12-3/TRBV12-4,few,TRBJ2-1,TGTGCCAGCAGTCCACGGCGGGGGCCAAATGAGCAGTTCTTC,CASSPRRGPNEQFF
-,TRBV10-1,-,TRBJ2-2,TGCGCCAGCAGTGAGTCAAGGGGGGACACCGGGGAGCTGTTTTTT,CASSESRGDTGELFF
TRBD2,TRBV4-2,-,TRBJ2-1,TGTGCCAGCAGCCAAGATCGGACTAGCGCGTACAATGAGCAGTTCTTC,CASSQDRTSAYNEQFF
TRBD1,TRBV5-1,-,TRBJ1-1,TGCGCCAGCAGCTTCTGGGCCGGACAGGGTACCACTGAAGCTTTCTTT,CASSFWAGQGTTEAFF
-,TRBV2,few,TRBJ2-1,TGTGCCAGCAGTACAGACAGGAGTTGGAGCTCCTACAATGAGCAGTTCTTC,CASSTDRSWSSYNEQFF
TRBD1,TRBV20-1,-,TRBJ2-6,TGCAGTGCTAGAGATCCCGGACAGGGGTACCCTGGGGCCAACGTCCTGACTTTC,CSARDPGQGYPGANVLTF
TRBD1,TRBV6-5,-,TRBJ1-1,TGTGCCAGCAGTTTCGACAGGGGGCGGACTGAAGCTTTCTTT,CASSFDRGRTEAFF
-,TRBV25-1,few,TRBJ2-1,TGTGCCAGCAGTGAAACAGGGTCCCACAATGAGCAGTTCTTC,CASSETGSHNEQFF
-,TRBV7-6,few,TRBJ1-4,TGTGCCAGCAGCCCCTCCAGGGTGGCTAATGAAAAACTGTTTTTT,CASSPSRVANEKLFF
-,TRBV20-1,-,TRBJ2-1,TGCAGTGCTAGAGATATCAGGAGGGGCAATGAGCAGTTCTTC,CSARDIRRGNEQFF
TRBD2,TRBV30,few,TRBJ2-1,TGTGCCTGGAGCGGACCTAGCGGTATTTACAATGAGCAGTTCTTC,CAWSGPSGIYNEQFF
-,TRBV9,-,TRBJ2-3,TGTGCCAGCAGCGTAGGAGGGGGGGTTAGCACAGATACGCAGTATTTT,CASSVGGGVSTDTQYF
-,TRBV20-1,few,TRBJ2-3,TGCAGTGCCCAGGAACCGCGGGGTAGCACAGATACGCAGTATTTT,CSAQEPRGSTDTQYF
-,TRBV11-2,-,TRBJ1-2,TGTGCCAGCAGCTTACCCGGAGCGACTGGTGGCTACACCTTC,CASSLPGATGGYTF
-,TRBV24-1,-,TRBJ1-1,TGTGCCACCAGTGAGGGATGGGACACTGAAGCTTTCTTT,CATSEGWDTEAFF
-,TRBV7-9,few,TRBJ1-1,TGTGCCAGCAGCCGGACGGCAGCCGTGAACACTGAAGCTTTCTTT,CASSRTAAVNTEAFF
TRBD1,TRBV12-3/TRBV12-4,few,TRBJ1-2,TGTGCCAGCAGCCCGACAGGGGGAGGATTCTATGGCTACACCTTC,CASSPTGGGFYGYTF
TRBD1,TRBV5-1,few,TRBJ2-5,TGCGCCAGCAGCCTGGGGGACAGTGGGCAAGAGACCCAGTACTTC,CASSLGDSGQETQYF
TRBD2,TRBV5-6,few,TRBJ2-5,TGTGCCAGCAGCTTGGTAGGACTAGCGGGAGACAAAGAGACCCAGTACTTC,CASSLVGLAGDKETQYF
-,TRBV5-1,-,TRBJ2-3,TGCGCCAGCAGCTTGTCCGGGGATAGCACAGATACGCAGTATTTT,CASSLSGDSTDTQYF